The clone carrying this T cell receptor beta chain was counted at least ten times. The antigen is not known. The CDR3 length is 15 residues. V was trimmed by 1 base and J by 9 bases, leaving 16 bases between them. Germline V gene sequence: CDR1 MDHEN, CDR2 SYDVKM. This record comes from a study of human T cells and chemical hapten exposure. Across the whole study: After 6 days, upper back 0.01% DPC patch tests were scored.

TCRdb re-derived calls from the RACE reads in MiXCR, one entry per CDR3 protein. Among under 450,000 distinct CDR3 sequences, roughly 5% were seen once, and the ten largest hold over 2%. Regarding the study as a whole: The number of TCRs above 1 in 1000 frequency did not change after DPC sensitization. The donors suffered from alopecia, so their immune response may not match that of healthy people. Controls formed significantly fewer large CDR3 similarity clusters than expanded TCRs did.

Time point of the sample: patch test 1, 2 weeks after DPC sensitization. Treatment reported: therapeutic diphenylcyclopropenone sensitization with weekly scalp DPC. Sequencing was performed on whole blood, taken in connection with sensitization to the hapten diphenylcyclopropenone (DPC). The J gene is TRBJ1-5, the V gene TRBV28; tentative D call: TRBD1 (5 bases). The TCR originated in a woman in her forties or fifties with alopecia areata. Some clones in this sample may be carry-over from other donors' samples. CDR3 in DNA: TGTGCCAGCAGTTTATCGGGGGATCGGAGTCCGCCCCAGCATTTT. The encoded protein is CASSLSGDRSPPQHF. Variable domain in full (rest from reference TRBV28 and TRBJ1-5): DVKVTQSSRYLVKRTGEKVFLECVQDMDHENMFWYRQDPGLGLRLIYFSYDVKMKEKGDIPEGYSVSREKKERFSLILESASTNQTSMYLCASSLSGDRSPPQHFGDGTRLSIL.